These T cell receptor beta chains were read from a single sample in a study of blood T cell dynamics during melanoma immunotherapy. Assay: immunoSEQ multiplex PCR; the TCRdb copy retains only in-frame clones and omits some. The sample lists about 13,000 clones, about 90% seen once, with around 3.4% in the top ten. The starting material was blood, obtained from a patient treated with checkpoint blockade. These receptors all stem from a human donor with melanoma. CDR3s include the opening cysteine and the closing phenylalanine or tryptophan. D genes are given only for firm matches. Clone size appears in some rows only: once, few, many, or a class for an expanded clone.

NA	TRBV18	NA	TRBJ2-7	CASSHQGPEQYF	TGTGCCAGCTCTCACCAGGGTCCCGAGCAGTACTTC
NA	TRBV10-3	TRBD2	TRBJ2-7	CAISESERPASGRTYEQYF	TGTGCCATCAGTGAGTCCGAACGGCCTGCCAGCGGGAGAACCTACGAGCAGTACTTC
NA	TRBV7-2	TRBD1	TRBJ1-1	CASSPGQGRYTEAFF	TGTGCCAGCAGCCCCGGACAGGGGAGATACACTGAAGCTTTCTTT
once	TRBV19	TRBD1	TRBJ1-1	CASSIDWTGDLAFF	TGTGCCAGTAGTATAGATTGGACAGGGGATCTAGCTTTCTTT
NA	TRBV5-1	NA	TRBJ1-1	CASSLDRVVATEAFF	TGCGCCAGCAGCTTGGATAGGGTGGTCGCCACTGAAGCTTTCTTT
NA	TRBV28	NA	TRBJ1-2	CASSFGDTYGYTF	TGTGCCAGCAGTTTTGGGGACACCTATGGCTACACCTTC
NA	TRBV28	NA	TRBJ1-2	CASRAGGDYGYTF	TGTGCCAGCAGGGCGGGAGGCGACTATGGCTACACCTTC
NA	TRBV28	TRBD2	TRBJ2-7	CASSRPGTSGYEQYF	TGTGCCAGCAGTCGCCCCGGGACTAGCGGCTACGAGCAGTACTTC
NA	TRBV14	NA	TRBJ2-2	CASSQFGTDDTGELFF	TGTGCCAGCAGCCAGTTCGGGACCGACGACACCGGGGAGCTGTTTTTT
NA	TRBV4-1	NA	TRBJ2-2	CASSHPAQGRGELFF	TGCGCCAGCAGCCACCCCGCGCAGGGAAGGGGGGAGCTGTTTTTT
NA	TRBV15	TRBD2	TRBJ2-1	CATSKGTSGSEQFF	TGTGCCACCAGCAAGGGGACTAGCGGGAGTGAGCAGTTCTTC
NA	TRBV6-6	TRBD1	TRBJ1-6	CASSAKRQGGSPLHF	TGTGCCAGCAGTGCCAAGCGACAGGGAGGTTCACCCCTCCACTTT
NA	TRBV7-2	TRBD1	TRBJ1-6	CASSSGTGSGPLHF	TGTGCCAGCAGCTCCGGGACAGGATCGGGGCCCCTCCACTTT
NA	TRBV7-6	TRBD1	TRBJ1-4	CASSPNRGPNEKLFF	TGTGCCAGCAGCCCCAACAGGGGACCTAATGAAAAACTGTTTTTT
NA	TRBV25-1	TRBD2	TRBJ2-3	CASSTGRGATDTQYF	TGTGCCAGCAGCACAGGGCGGGGGGCCACAGATACGCAGTATTTT
NA	TRBV19	NA	TRBJ1-3	CASSMAGLAGNTIYF	TGTGCCAGTAGTATGGCAGGACTCGCTGGAAACACCATATATTTT
NA	TRBV28	NA	TRBJ1-5	CASGKLQDSESNQPQHF	TGTGCCAGCGGGAAGCTCCAGGACAGCGAAAGCAATCAGCCCCAGCATTTT
NA	TRBV23-1	NA	TRBJ2-5	CASSPRGETQYF	TGCGCCAGCAGTCCTAGGGGGGAGACCCAGTACTTC
NA	TRBV2	NA	TRBJ2-7	CATSPGTVPYEQYF	TGTGCCACCAGCCCCGGGACCGTCCCCTACGAGCAGTACTTC
NA	TRBV4-3	NA	TRBJ2-6	CASSQEARTSGANVLTF	TGCGCCAGCAGCCAAGAAGCCAGAACCTCTGGGGCCAACGTCCTGACTTTC